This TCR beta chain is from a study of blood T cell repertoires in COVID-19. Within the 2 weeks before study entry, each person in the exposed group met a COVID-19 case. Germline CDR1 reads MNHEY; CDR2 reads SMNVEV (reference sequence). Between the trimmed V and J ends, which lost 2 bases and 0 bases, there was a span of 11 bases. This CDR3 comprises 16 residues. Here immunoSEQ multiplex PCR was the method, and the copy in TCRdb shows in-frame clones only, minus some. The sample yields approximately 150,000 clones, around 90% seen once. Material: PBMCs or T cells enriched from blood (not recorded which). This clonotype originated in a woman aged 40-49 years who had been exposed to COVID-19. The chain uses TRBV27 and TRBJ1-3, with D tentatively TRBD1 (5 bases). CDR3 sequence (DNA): TGTGCCAGCAGTTTAATGGGGCCGAACTCTGGAAACACCATATATTTT. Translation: CASSLMGPNSGNTIYF.